This T cell receptor (beta chain) was documented in a study of response to subunit inactivated influenza vaccine. This clonotype was detected only a few times. Its antigen is undetermined. TCRdb re-derived calls from the RT-PCR reads in MiXCR, one entry per CDR3 protein. Here the sample spans 490,000 or so distinct CDR3 sequences, 7.5% to 8.5% being singletons. Findings of the study overall: Each seasonal influenza vaccination, the authors suggested, recruits few new T cells.

CDR3 length: 16 residues. The V gene's germline CDR1 is SGHRS and CDR2 YFSETQ. The V and J ends lost 0 bases and 1 base respectively, with 12 bases between them. The TCR was taken from a man aged 45 to 75 who received an inactivated influenza vaccine. The genes are TRBV5-1 and TRBJ2-3; D unclear. Sequencing used PBMCs from blood, obtained around 25 months after vaccination. The CDR3 DNA is TGCGCCAGCAGCTTGGATAGGCGCTCCCGCACAGATACGCAGTATTTT. Amino acid sequence: CASSLDRRSRTDTQYF.